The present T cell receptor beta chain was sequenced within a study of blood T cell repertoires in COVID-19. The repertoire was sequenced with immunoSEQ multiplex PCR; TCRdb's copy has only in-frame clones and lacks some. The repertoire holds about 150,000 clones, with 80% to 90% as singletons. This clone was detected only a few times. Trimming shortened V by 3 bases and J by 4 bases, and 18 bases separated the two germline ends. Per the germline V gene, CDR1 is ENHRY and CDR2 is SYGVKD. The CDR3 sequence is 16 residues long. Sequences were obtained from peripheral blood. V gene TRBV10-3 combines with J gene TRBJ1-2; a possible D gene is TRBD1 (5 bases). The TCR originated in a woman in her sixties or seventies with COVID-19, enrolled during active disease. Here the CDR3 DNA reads TGTGCCATCAGTGACGAACAGGATCTCGCAGTCTATGGCTACACCTTC. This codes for CAISDEQDLAVYGYTF.